This entry concerns a single T cell receptor beta chain. Its antigen is not yet known. Qualities for individual bases were not recorded, and no much larger clone is one base off. On a MiSeq, deep resolution sequencing aimed for a depth between 1 in 1 million and 1 in 200,000 T cells, with each clonotype covered approximately 9.8x on average. TCR beta libraries were generated with the immunoSEQ hsTCRB Kit. As for the authors' bioinformatics: Data were analyzed with ImmunoSEQ Data Assistant and ImmunoSEQ Analyzer, with V, D and J genes assigned per IMGT definitions. Clonality, which ranges from 0 to 1, was calculated as one minus the normalized Shannon entropy of productive rearrangement frequencies. Public clonotype analysis was restricted to overrepresented clonotypes comprising at least 0.05% of each patient's repertoire. Repertoires from more than ten age-matched healthy donors in immuneACCESS were used as clonality controls. Here the immuneACCESS table is served through TCRdb, limited to in-frame sequences with V and J called. Missing clones are a known gap in these copies; in checked studies unresolved V genes cover under half, and the rest lacks a known reason. V, J and clone size are those of that table, while D and trimming were read from the DNA. This sample gives fewer than 400,000 clones in total; about 61% of them show up just once. The top ten hold around 6.5% of the sample.

For TCR beta library preparation, 1.5 to 2 micrograms of genomic DNA were extracted from the cryopreserved PBMCs. Longitudinal blood samples from CLL patients on ibrutinib monotherapy were analyzed using high-throughput TCR beta sequencing. Patients were enrolled in a phase 2 open-label single-center ibrutinib monotherapy trial. Trimming costs V 4 bases and J 1 base, and their ends lie 13 bases apart. Measured from the cysteine to the phenylalanine, the CDR3 is 15 residues long. Only the CDR3 portion is preserved as DNA: 45 bases, with reading frame beginning at the first base. From a lookup of the germline V gene, CDR1 and CDR2 are SGDLS and YYNGEE. The source of the sample is a study of cytotoxic CD8 clonotypes in ibrutinib-treated CLL (dated by TCRdb to the early 2020s). For the wider study: In this cohort, approximately 15 patients were treatment-naive and approximately ten were relapsed/refractory, while some 17 had unmutated IGHV. Partial responses were observed in around 25 patients and complete responses in 2; after a median follow-up of around 68 months, remission was maintained in 15 or so patients and progression was observed in approximately 12. Response samples were taken after a median of around 13 months on treatment, ranging from roughly 6 to 36 months. On average, each sample yielded roughly 260,000 productive templates and about 94,000 productive rearrangements. Longitudinal samples were available for about 30% of the 86 trial participants. Cryopreserved peripheral blood mononuclear cells were obtained prior to treatment, at the time of response, and at either disease progression or sustained remission. Patients were still on ibrutinib when every remission and progressive disease sample was collected. Paper-wide results and their limitations: Baseline clonality was found to be higher than that of age-matched healthy donors and was strongly correlated with circulating CD8+ T-cell counts. Public clonotypes were found to be uncommon and were observed to contract or remain stable during treatment; the increase in clonality was shown to reflect expansion of private clonotypes at ibrutinib response. Clonality increased at ibrutinib response, stayed stable in sustained remission, and fell back toward baseline at progression. Lymph node repertoires were not examined, and the timing of sampling was not matched between patients in sustained remission and those whose disease progressed.

The input for sequencing was PBMCs, taken after 36 months of ibrutinib treatment. The V and J genes are TRBV9 and TRBJ2-3; TRBD2 is perhaps the D gene, given 6 matching bases. This clonotype was obtained from a human donor with chronic lymphocytic leukemia. The DNA reads as follows: TGTGCCAGCAGCCGGAGGGCCGCCCGCACAGATACGCAGTATTTT. It is translated as CASSRRAARTDTQYF.